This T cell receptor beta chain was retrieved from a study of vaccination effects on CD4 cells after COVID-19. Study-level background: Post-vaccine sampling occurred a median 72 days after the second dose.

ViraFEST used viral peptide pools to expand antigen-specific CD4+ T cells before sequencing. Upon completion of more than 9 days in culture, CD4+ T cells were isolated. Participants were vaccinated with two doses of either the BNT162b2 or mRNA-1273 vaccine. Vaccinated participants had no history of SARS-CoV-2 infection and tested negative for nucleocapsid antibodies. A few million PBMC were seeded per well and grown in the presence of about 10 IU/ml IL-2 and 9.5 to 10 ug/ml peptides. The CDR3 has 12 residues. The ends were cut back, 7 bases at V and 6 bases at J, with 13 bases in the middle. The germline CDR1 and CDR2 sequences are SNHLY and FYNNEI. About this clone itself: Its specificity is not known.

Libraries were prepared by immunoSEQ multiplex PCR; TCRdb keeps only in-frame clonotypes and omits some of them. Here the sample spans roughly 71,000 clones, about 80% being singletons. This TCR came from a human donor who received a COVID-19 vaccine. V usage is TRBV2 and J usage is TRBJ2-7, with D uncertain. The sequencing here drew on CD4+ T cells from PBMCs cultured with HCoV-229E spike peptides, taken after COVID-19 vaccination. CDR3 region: CASTGELAEQYV. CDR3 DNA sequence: TGTGCCAGCACCGGAGAGCTGGCCGAGCAGTACGTC.